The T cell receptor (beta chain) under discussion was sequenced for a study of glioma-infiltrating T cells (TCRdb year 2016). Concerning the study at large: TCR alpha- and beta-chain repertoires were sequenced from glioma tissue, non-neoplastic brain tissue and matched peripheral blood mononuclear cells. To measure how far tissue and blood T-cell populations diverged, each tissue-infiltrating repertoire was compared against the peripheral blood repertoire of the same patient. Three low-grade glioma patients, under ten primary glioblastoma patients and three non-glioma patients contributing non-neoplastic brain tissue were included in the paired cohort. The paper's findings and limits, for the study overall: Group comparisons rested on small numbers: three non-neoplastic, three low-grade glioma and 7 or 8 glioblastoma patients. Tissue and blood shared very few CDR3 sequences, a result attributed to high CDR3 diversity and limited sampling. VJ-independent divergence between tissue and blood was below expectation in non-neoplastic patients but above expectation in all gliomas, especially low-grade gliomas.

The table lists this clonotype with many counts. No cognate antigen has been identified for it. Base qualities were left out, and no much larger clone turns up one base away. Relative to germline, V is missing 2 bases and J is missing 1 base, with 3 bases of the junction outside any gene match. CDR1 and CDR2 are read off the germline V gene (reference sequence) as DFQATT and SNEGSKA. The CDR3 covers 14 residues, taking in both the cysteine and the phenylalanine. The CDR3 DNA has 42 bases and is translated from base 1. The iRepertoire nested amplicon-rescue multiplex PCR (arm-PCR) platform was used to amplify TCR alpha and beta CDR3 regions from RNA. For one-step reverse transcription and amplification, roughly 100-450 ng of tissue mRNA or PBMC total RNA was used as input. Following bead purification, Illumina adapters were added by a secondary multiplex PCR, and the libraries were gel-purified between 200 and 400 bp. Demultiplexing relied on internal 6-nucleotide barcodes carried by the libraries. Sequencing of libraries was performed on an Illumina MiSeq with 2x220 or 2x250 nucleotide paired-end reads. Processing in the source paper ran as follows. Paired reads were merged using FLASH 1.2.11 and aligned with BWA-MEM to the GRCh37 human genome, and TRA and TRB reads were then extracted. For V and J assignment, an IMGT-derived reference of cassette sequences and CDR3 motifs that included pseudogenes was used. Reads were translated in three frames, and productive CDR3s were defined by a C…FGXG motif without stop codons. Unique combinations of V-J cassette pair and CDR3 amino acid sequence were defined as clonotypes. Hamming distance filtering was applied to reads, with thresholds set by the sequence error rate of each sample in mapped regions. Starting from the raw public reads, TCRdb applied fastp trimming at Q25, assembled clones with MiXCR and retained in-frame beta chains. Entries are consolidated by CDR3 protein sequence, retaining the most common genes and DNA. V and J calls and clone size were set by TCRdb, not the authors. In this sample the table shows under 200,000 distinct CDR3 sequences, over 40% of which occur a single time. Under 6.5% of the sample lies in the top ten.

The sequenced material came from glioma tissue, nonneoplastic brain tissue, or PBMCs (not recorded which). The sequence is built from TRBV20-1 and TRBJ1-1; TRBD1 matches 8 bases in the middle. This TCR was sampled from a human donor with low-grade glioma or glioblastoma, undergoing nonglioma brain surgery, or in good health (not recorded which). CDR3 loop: CSARPGQANTEAFF. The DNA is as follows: TGCAGTGCTAGACCGGGACAGGCGAACACTGAAGCTTTCTTT.